This paragraph covers one T cell receptor (beta chain) sequence. This clonotype was found many times. Its antigen has not been determined. The record has no base qualities; no much larger clone is one base away. This sample was included in a study of T cells in Graves' hyperthyroidism and ophthalmopathy (dated by TCRdb to between 2018 and 2021). Study-level background: Peripheral blood was sampled at the time of initial diagnosis, prior to any treatment. To identify distinguishing TCR V-J signatures, a discovery cohort of some 100 patients was used, comprising 40 to 45 with Graves' ophthalmopathy and under 60 with stable Graves' hyperthyroidism. An independent validation cohort of around 19 hyperthyroidism patients and about 15 patients who later progressed to ophthalmopathy tested prospective prediction of ophthalmopathy. The roughly 100 discovery patients were divided at random into training and test sets in a 7:3 ratio. In several Graves' hyperthyroidism patients, the study also compared T-cell repertoires from thyroid tissue with T-cell repertoires from blood. After blood sampling, hyperthyroidism patients were treated with methimazole at a starting dose of 30 mg daily, and ophthalmopathy patients were treated with high-dose intravenous methylprednisolone. TCR Vbeta CDR3 sequencing of some 140 peripheral blood samples (around 45 ophthalmopathy, some 75 hyperthyroidism and some 17 progressor patients) is reported in the paper.

The TCR beta CDR3 regions were amplified from RNA transcripts. The first round of RT-PCR for the TCR CDR3 was performed with the HTBI primer set and the Qiagen OneStep RT-PCR kit. A second multiplex PCR round built the libraries, followed by size selection and purification. Paired-end sequencing of the libraries was performed with 100 bp reads on an Illumina HiSeq2000. In the authors' own workflow: SOAPnuke was used to process the raw data, with reads discarded if the reads contained adapters or uncalled bases, had a mean Phred below 15, or lacked an exact constant-primer or identifier match. High-quality paired reads were merged using COPE v1.2.5, and each unique nucleotide sequence was defined as a clonotype. Clonotypes were aligned to IMGT TRBV, TRBD and TRBJ reference segments using MiTCR v1.1. The analysis included only V-J combinations with a frequency above 0.0001, which together covered more than 99% of the repertoires. A TCS score was defined as the ratio between F50 (clonal expansion) and ExV (chaos), using BLOSUM62-based TCRdist between CDR3 peptides within each V-J. Welch's t-statistics and random forest reduced fewer than 600 V-J features to some 14, which were used in a naive Bayes classifier (R e1071). TCRdb took the public reads, trimmed them with fastp at Q25, ran MiXCR for clone calling and kept in-frame beta chains. Every distinct CDR3 protein forms one entry, paired with its most common genes and DNA. TCRdb, not the original authors, processed these V and J calls. The sample table shows under 500,000 distinct CDR3 sequences, and about an eighth are seen once. The ten largest make up 28% of the sample.

Reading from cysteine to phenylalanine, the CDR3 counts 14 amino acids. The sequence is cut down to CDR3 DNA, 42 bases in frame from base 1. CDR1 is given as LNHDA and CDR2 as SQIVND, both from the germline V gene (reference sequence). V is pared back by 7 bases and J by 3 bases, with 15 bases lying between the germline termini. What the work shows at the level of the full study, not this receptor alone: During validation, the model predicted progression to ophthalmopathy a median of approximately 6.5 months ahead of onset, with around 65% sensitivity and under 85% specificity. Most expanded thyroid clonotypes (frequency above 0.001) were also detected in blood, a finding suggesting that blood repertoires may reflect thyroid immune responses. In cross-validation, a model built on a 13 V-J signature told ophthalmopathy apart from stable hyperthyroidism with about 90% sensitivity and about 81% specificity, and in testing the same model reached 80%/75%. Sample size was not statistically predetermined, and investigators were not blinded to group allocation.

Ophthalmopathy patients had moderately to severely active disease, with a Clinical Activity Score of 3 or more, a NOSPECS grade of 4 or more, and a disease duration of less than 3 months. The study excluded patients with uncontrolled infections, other autoimmune diseases, pregnancy or lactation. Diagnoses were established on the basis of clinical symptoms, serum thyroxine and TRAb, thyroid ultrasound, and orbital computed tomography. Ficoll-Paque density gradient centrifugation was used to isolate PBMCs from approximately 10 ml of fresh peripheral blood. Total RNA was extracted with Trizol reagent, and quality was checked on an Agilent 2100 Bioanalyzer.

The specimen was blood. This sequence was found in a man over 45 with Graves' ophthalmopathy. The V gene is TRBV19 and the J gene is TRBJ1-1; the D segment cannot be called with confidence. The CDR3 protein: CASKTDGRHTEAFF. The DNA is as follows: TGTGCCAGTAAAACCGATGGCCGTCACACTGAAGCTTTCTTT.